The T cell receptor (beta chain) under discussion was sequenced for a study of OX40 agonist ivuxolimab in advanced cancers. Study-wide background: Three patients got partial responses; one had hepatocellular carcinoma and two had cutaneous melanoma.

Some clones are missing from TCRdb's copy, which holds only in-frame ones; the method was immunoSEQ multiplex PCR. The table has roughly 100,000 clones, about 92% seen once. With regard to this clone: Its target is unknown.

Study results and caveats: Average numbers of expanded clones were greater in CD8+ T cells than in CD4+.

CDR1 SGHDT and CDR2 YYEEEE come from the germline V gene. Trimming cost V 3 bases and J 8 bases, with 17 bases left between them. This CDR3 is built from 15 residues. The sample here was CD4+ or CD8+ T cells sorted from blood, taken in a trial of the OX40 agonist ivuxolimab. This TCR was sampled from an adult with an advanced solid tumor such as melanoma, head and neck, liver or kidney cancer. The chain recombines TRBV5-6 with TRBJ1-4; D perhaps matches TRBD1 (6 bases). The CDR3 region has the DNA TGTGCCAGCAGCTACGGACTCTCGAGGGGGGAAAAACTGTTTTTT. It codes for CASSYGLSRGEKLFF.